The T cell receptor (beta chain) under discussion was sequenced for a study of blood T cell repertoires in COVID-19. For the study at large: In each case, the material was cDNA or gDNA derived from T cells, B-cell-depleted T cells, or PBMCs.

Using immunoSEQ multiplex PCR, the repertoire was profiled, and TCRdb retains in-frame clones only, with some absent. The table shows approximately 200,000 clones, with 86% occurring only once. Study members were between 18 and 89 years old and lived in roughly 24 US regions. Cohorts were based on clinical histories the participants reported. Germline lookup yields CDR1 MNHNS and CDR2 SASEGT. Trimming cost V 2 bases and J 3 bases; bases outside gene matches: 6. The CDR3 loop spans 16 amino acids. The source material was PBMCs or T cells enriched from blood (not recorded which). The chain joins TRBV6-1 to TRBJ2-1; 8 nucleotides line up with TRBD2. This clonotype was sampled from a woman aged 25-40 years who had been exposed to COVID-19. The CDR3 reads CASSELSGGGYNEQFF. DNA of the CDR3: TGTGCCAGCAGTGAACTGAGCGGGGGAGGCTACAATGAGCAGTTCTTC.